One and the same sample provided the 26 T cell receptor beta chains below, sequenced in a study of T cell repertoires in aging, cancer and after chemotherapy. The template was genomic DNA from peripheral blood, not RNA. TRB rearrangements spanning V, D and J were amplified using mixed TRB-A/B primers. TCRdb recomputed calls from the multiplex PCR reads with MiXCR, one row per CDR3 protein. Of approximately 6,600 distinct CDR3 sequences listed, about 29% are singletons. Source material: blood. The receptors stem from a human donor with a blood cancer. The donor label of this sample is uncertain.

This clonotype was recorded a few times. The V and J genes are TRBV6-5 and TRBJ2-1, with 10 bases matching TRBD2. This CDR3 is 15 amino acids long. V was clipped by 2 bases and J by 7 bases; unmatched bases: 5. Germline V CDR1 and CDR2: MNHEY, SVGAGI. The CDR3 loop reads CASSYDSGGRNEQFF. As DNA, the CDR3 is TGTGCCAGCAGTTACGATAGCGGGGGGAGGAATGAGCAGTTCTTC.

In its sample, this clonotype is medium-sized. This chain uses TRBV6-1 with TRBJ1-5; 10 bases align to TRBD1. The CDR3 runs 17 residues. Germline loops: CDR1 MNHNS, CDR2 SASEGT. V lost 2 bases, J lost 4 bases, and 8 bases stayed unmatched. The CDR3 spells CASSEMGQGSENQPQHF. In DNA form, the CDR3 reads TGTGCCAGCAGTGAAATGGGACAGGGGAGTGAAAATCAGCCCCAGCATTTT.

This clonotype was observed a few times. This chain connects TRBV5-6 to TRBJ2-3; 8 bases line up with TRBD2. Germline V CDR1 and CDR2: SGHDT, YYEEEE. The CDR3 covers 15 residues. V was clipped by 4 bases and J by 3 bases; unmatched bases: 7. This CDR3 is CASSDSGTSTDTQYF. CDR3 DNA sequence: TGTGCCAGCAGCGACTCCGGGACTAGTACAGATACGCAGTATTTT.

The V and J genes are TRBV5-6 and TRBJ1-1, with D possibly TRBD1 on 6 matching bases. Germline CDR1 reads SGHDT; CDR2 reads YYEEEE. The length of the CDR3 is 12 residues. V dropped 7 bases and J dropped 7 bases, with 14 bases sitting between them. As DNA, the CDR3 is TGTGCCAGCCGCCAGGGGTTTAGTGAAGCTTTCTTT. Its protein product is CASRQGFSEAFF.

This clonotype showed up just a few times. J is TRBJ2-7 and V is TRBV27, with D possibly being TRBD2 (6 bases). The V end lost 7 bases, the J end lost 3 bases, and 22 bases lay between the germline ends. The CDR3 contains 16 residues. CDR1 is MNHEY and CDR2 is SMNVEV in the germline V gene (reference sequence). The CDR3 DNA is TGTGCCAGCAAACCCCTCCGGGACTCCCTATACTACGAGCAGTACTTC. Its translation: CASKPLRDSLYYEQYF.

In this sample, this clonotype turned up a few times. The chain is built from TRBV19 and TRBJ2-7; 7 positions match TRBD2. Germline trimming cut 6 bases from V and 5 bases from J; bases unmatched to any gene: 4. Germline V gene data show CDR1 as LNHDA and CDR2 as SQIVND (reference sequence). This CDR3 has 12 amino acids. DNA of the CDR3: TGTGCCAGTAGGGGGAGGGGCGACGAGCAGTACTTC. Protein: CASRGRGDEQYF.

This clonotype was observed a few times. V gene TRBV6-5 combines with J gene TRBJ1-1; 9 positions match TRBD1. V shed 6 bases and J 1 base; nucleotides not matched to a gene: 6. The CDR3 is 15 residues long. Germline V lookup: CDR1 MNHEY, CDR2 SVGAGI. The DNA for the CDR3 is TGTGCCAGCAGACCGGGACAGGGTGGGAACACTGAAGCTTTCTTT. Translating it yields CASRPGQGGNTEAFF.

The gene calls are TRBV7-6 and TRBJ2-1; D tentatively reads TRBD1 or TRBD2 (5 bases each). Germline CDR1 SGHVS, CDR2 FNYEAQ. This CDR3 is 14 amino acids long. V was cut by 1 base and J by 4 bases, with 8 bases left in between. The CDR3 DNA sequence: TGTGCCAGCAGCTTAGTTGGGGGATACAATGAGCAGTTCTTC. The encoded protein is CASSLVGGYNEQFF.

This clonotype qualifies as medium-sized. This rearrangement joins TRBV29-1 to TRBJ1-4; 8 bases fit TRBD1. This CDR3 is built from 15 residues. The V gene's germline CDR1 is SQVTM and CDR2 ANQGSEA. Trimming at V came to 2 bases and at J to 8 bases, leaving 10 bases not matched to a gene. Written as DNA, the CDR3 is TGCAGCGTTGAACTTCAGGGGGCAGGTCGGGAAAAACTGTTTTTT. This codes for CSVELQGAGREKLFF.

This CDR3 is CASSSSGTSLTAQFF. The CDR3 DNA reads as TGTGCCAGCAGCTCCTCCGGGACTAGCCTAACCGCGCAGTTCTTC. The chain has TRBV7-2 and TRBJ2-1; 9 positions agree with TRBD2. This CDR3 comprises 15 residues. J was trimmed by 12 bases and V by 4 bases; bases with no gene match: 13. Germline V CDR1 and CDR2: SGHTA, FQGNSA.

In its sample, this clonotype is medium-sized (0.01 to 0.1%). The chain combines TRBV27 with TRBJ1-4; D is perhaps TRBD1 (5 bases). The CDR3 runs to 13 residues. Germline CDR1 and CDR2: MNHEY and SMNVEV (reference sequence). Deletions cut 4 bases from V and 12 bases from J, with 15 bases between. CDR3 residues: CASSSLSLGELFF. CDR3 DNA: TGTGCCAGCAGTTCCCTCAGTTTGGGGGAACTGTTTTTT.

This clonotype was seen more than once but under ten times. The rearrangement links TRBV6-1 to TRBJ2-7; possible D gene TRBD1, 6 bases. Per germline, CDR1 MNHNS and CDR2 SASEGT. Trimming shortened V by 7 bases and J by 6 bases, and 25 bases separated the two germline ends. This CDR3 comprises 16 residues. The CDR3 DNA reads TGTGCCAGCACCCCCCCGCTATTACAGGGTGGGGGCGAGCAGTACTTC. Amino acids: CASTPPLLQGGGEQYF.

The rearrangement links TRBV20-1 to TRBJ1-6, with D uncertain. This CDR3 has 14 amino acids. V was cut by 7 bases and J by 8 bases, with 18 bases left in between. Germline V gene lookup returns CDR1 DFQATT and CDR2 SNEGSKA (reference sequence). In DNA form, the CDR3 reads TGCAGTGTAAGGAAGGCAGGAGAGGATTCACCCCTCCACTTT. This encodes CSVRKAGEDSPLHF.

The rearrangement links TRBV5-4 to TRBJ2-2; D perhaps matches TRBD2 (7 bases). V was cut by 0 bases and J by 2 bases, with 14 bases left in between. Germline values: CDR1 SGHNT, CDR2 YYREEE (reference sequence). The CDR3 is made up of 17 amino acids. CDR3 sequence: CASSLEAGAINTGELFF. In DNA, the CDR3 is TGTGCCAGCAGCTTGGAGGCGGGGGCTATTAACACCGGGGAGCTGTTTTTT. Looking up the rest from reference TRBV5-4 and TRBJ2-2 gives the full variable domain: ETGVTQSPTHLIKTRGQQVTLRCSSQSGHNTVSWYQQALGQGPQFIFQYYREEENGRGNFPPRFSGLQFPNYSSELNVNALELDDSALYLCASSLEAGAINTGELFFGEGSRLTVL.

By sample share, this clonotype is medium-sized. The V gene is TRBV29-1, the J gene TRBJ1-3; TRBD1 might be the D (6 bases). V gave up 7 bases and J gave up 2 bases, with 12 bases separating them. The CDR3 sequence is 13 residues long. From germline, CDR1 is SQVTM and CDR2 ANQGSEA. The CDR3 loop reads CSASKGAGNTIYF. CDR3 DNA: TGCAGCGCAAGCAAGGGGGCTGGAAACACCATATATTTT.

The rearrangement joins TRBV19 to TRBJ2-3; 10 positions agree with TRBD1. Trimming at V came to 6 bases and at J to 1 base, leaving 1 base not matched to a gene. The CDR3 is made up of 14 amino acids. Per the germline V gene, CDR1 is LNHDA and CDR2 is SQIVND (reference sequence). The CDR3 here is CASRDRGRTDTQYF. CDR3 DNA sequence: TGTGCCAGTAGAGACAGGGGGCGCACAGATACGCAGTATTTT.

The chain joins TRBV5-6 to TRBJ2-7; no clear D. This CDR3 spans 12 amino acids. V dropped 3 bases and J dropped 4 bases, with 8 bases sitting between them. Per the germline V gene, CDR1 is SGHDT and CDR2 is YYEEEE. CDR3 DNA: TGTGCCAGCAGCTCCGGGCTTTACGAGCAGTACTTC. This codes for CASSSGLYEQYF.

The V gene is TRBV6-2 or TRBV6-3, the J gene TRBJ2-1; 10 nucleotides match TRBD2. The last part of the DNA fits TRBJ2-7 better; the J call may be wrong. The CDR3 length is 14 residues. Germline assignment: CDR1 MNHEY and CDR2 SVGEGT. For the CDR3, the DNA is TGTGCCAGCATAAGAGCGGGGGGGCGTCATGAGCAGTACTTC. Protein: CASIRAGGRHEQYF.

This clonotype rates as medium-sized. The chain recombines TRBV29-1 with TRBJ1-3, with D perhaps TRBD1 (5 bases). The germline CDR1 and CDR2 sequences are SQVTM and ANQGSEA. The CDR3 sequence is 15 residues long. Trimming pared 7 bases from V and 0 bases from J, leaving 16 bases between. The CDR3 coding sequence is TGCAGCGCCTGGGGACTTACCTCCTCTGGAAACACCATATATTTT. Amino acids: CSAWGLTSSGNTIYF. The whole variable domain, filled in from reference TRBV29-1 and TRBJ1-3, reads SAVISQKPSRDICQRGTSLTIQCQVDSQVTMMFWYRQQPGQSLTLIATANQGSEATYESGFVIDKFPISRPNLTFSTLTVSNMSPEDSSIYLCSAWGLTSSGNTIYFGEGSWLTVV.

This sequence joins TRBV5-1 and TRBJ1-1; 10 bases line up with TRBD1. The CDR3 is made up of 17 amino acids. Germline assignment: CDR1 SGHRS and CDR2 YFSETQ. The V gene end was trimmed by 4 bases and the J gene end by 0 bases; junction bases not matched to a gene: 9. CDR3 DNA sequence: TGCGCCAGCAGCGTCCGACAGGGGGCGCGAATGAACACTGAAGCTTTCTTT. Translated, it gives CASSVRQGARMNTEAFF.

This clonotype was counted between two and nine times. The chain carries TRBV30 and TRBJ1-2; no clear D gene. CDR3 length: 12 amino acids. Trimming stripped 1 base from V and 5 bases from J, with 8 bases between. From germline, CDR1 is GTSNPN and CDR2 SVGIG (reference sequence). The chain's CDR3 is CAWSGLFYGYTF. The CDR3 coding sequence is TGTGCCTGGAGTGGGCTTTTTTATGGCTACACCTTC.

The rearrangement links TRBV27 to TRBJ1-1; D is perhaps TRBD1 (6 bases). CDR3 length: 14 residues. Germline CDR1 and CDR2: MNHEY and SMNVEV (reference sequence). V gave up 4 bases and J gave up 11 bases, with 20 bases separating them. CDR3 region: CASSSVPDRRTAFF. As DNA, the CDR3 is TGTGCCAGCAGTTCGGTACCGGACAGAAGGACTGCTTTCTTT.

This clonotype is termed medium-sized. The chain links TRBV19 to TRBJ2-1; either TRBD1 or TRBD2 may fit D (5 bases each). The CDR3 length is 18 residues. The V and J ends lost 4 bases and 0 bases respectively, with 19 bases between them. In germline, CDR1 is LNHDA, CDR2 SQIVND (reference sequence). CDR3 region: CASSTPVGTLRSYNEQFF. CDR3 sequence (DNA): TGTGCCAGTAGTACCCCCGTGGGGACCCTACGCTCCTACAATGAGCAGTTCTTC.

The genes are TRBV18 and TRBJ1-5; D may be TRBD1 (5 bases). The length of the CDR3 is 14 residues. Germline loops: CDR1 KGHSH, CDR2 LQKENI. V was shortened by 5 bases and J by 1 base, with 9 bases between the two germline ends. The CDR3 region is CASSYGQSNQPQHF. CDR3 sequence (DNA): TGTGCCAGCTCATACGGACAAAGCAATCAGCCCCAGCATTTT.

The chain carries TRBV19 and TRBJ2-7; 7 nucleotides match TRBD1. CDR1 is LNHDA, CDR2 SQIVND, per germline (reference sequence). The CDR3 length is 14 residues. The J segment lost 3 bases and the V segment lost 9 bases, leaving 11 bases of the junction unmatched. The CDR3 spells CASGKRGQVYEQYF. In DNA form, the CDR3 reads TGTGCCAGCGGCAAGAGAGGACAGGTCTACGAGCAGTACTTC.

The V gene is TRBV12-3 or TRBV12-4, the J gene TRBJ2-3; TRBD2 matches 8 bases. J gave up 6 bases and V 8 bases, and 13 bases lay outside the gene matches. The CDR3 loop spans 15 amino acids. As DNA, the CDR3 is TGTGCCAGCTTATCGACCGGGGGGGCAGGCGATACGCAGTATTTT. This translates into CASLSTGGAGDTQYF.